This T cell receptor (beta chain) was recorded in a study of PD-1 blockade in classical Hodgkin lymphoma (dated by TCRdb to about 2020). Looking at the study overall: Nivolumab dosing was 3 mg/kg intravenously every 2 weeks, continuing until either disease progression or unacceptable toxicity. The study used CyTOF and TCR beta sequencing to define a peripheral blood immune signature of response to PD-1 blockade in classical Hodgkin lymphoma. Study-wide conclusions, independent of this receptor: Only a single clinical trial cohort was studied, and what caused the repertoire differences, possibly disease activity or prior therapy, remained undefined. CD4+ but not CD8+ TCR diversity rose significantly by C4D1 (p=0.0027 vs p=0.16), most apparent in complete responders (p=0.02). Trial patients achieving complete response had baseline diversity similar to newly diagnosed patients, whereas partial responders and progressors had significantly lower diversity. Diversity was lower in patients who began nivolumab less than 1 year after ASCT, so these patients were left out of later analyses to avoid confounding by immune reconstitution. Baseline TCR diversity was reported as lower in newly diagnosed patients than in healthy donors, and lower still in relapsed/refractory patients.

The Qiagen DNeasy kit was used to extract genomic DNA both from unsorted PBMCs and from the negatively selected CD4+ and CD8+ fractions. TCR beta CDR3 regions were amplified by immunoSEQ multiplex PCR using primers annealing to V and J segments. A synthetic immune receptor repertoire was used to minimize amplification bias, and remaining bias was computationally removed after sequencing. Per the source publication's procedure: Custom Python scripts were used to quantify repertoire diversity as the Shannon entropy index. Unsorted, CD4+ and CD8+ repertoires were examined separately, except in combined analyses, for which CD4+ and CD8+ sequences were merged in silico. Clonal expansion was defined as a frequency increase of at least 2-fold after treatment compared with C1D1, and clones undetected at baseline were assigned a pseudocount of 0.5. Singleton clones were defined as clones with 0 or 1 copy at C1D1, and non-singleton clones were defined as clones with 2 or more copies. Clones expanded in unsorted samples were labelled as CD4+, CD8+ or unknown by matching protein sequences in sorted samples from the same patient. Wilcoxon tests on paired samples were used to test diversity changes from C1D1 to C4D1. TCRdb took this table from immuneACCESS and kept in-frame rearrangements with V and J called. Such tables lack part of the clones; where checked against another copy, unresolved V genes explain under half of the gap, and the rest is unexplained. The V and J calls and the clone size are those of that table, but D and trimming were determined from the DNA. Here the sample has about 100,000 clones; about 88% occur a single time. In total, the top ten clones hold 15% to 20% of the sample.

V loses 0 bases at its end and J loses 3 bases; junction bases beyond the gene matches: 2. According to the germline V gene, CDR1 reads SGHTA and CDR2 reads FQGNSA. The CDR3 has 14 amino acids, counting the end cysteine and phenylalanine. The sequence is cut down to CDR3 DNA, 42 bases in frame from base 1. According to the study, the label for this sample's time point signals: cycle 2 day 1 (C2D1) of nivolumab. Every trial patient had relapsed after autologous stem cell transplantation, and cohorts A, B and C differed in prior brentuximab vedotin exposure. The trial cohort included some 53 patients with relapsed/refractory classical Hodgkin lymphoma, and each patient had a best overall response of complete response, partial response or progressive disease. In the multi-cohort phase II CheckMate 205 trial, trial patients received single-agent nivolumab. An independent review committee assessed best overall response by applying the 2007 International Working Group response criteria. Trial PBMCs were obtained immediately prior to nivolumab initiation (C1D1) and on therapy at cycle 2 day 1 and cycle 4 day 1. Peripheral blood was collected in 8 mL Vacutainer Cell Preparation Tubes, from which PBMCs were isolated by centrifugation and then cryopreserved.

This clone was seen just once. The specificity of this receptor is unknown. No per-base quality is available; no much larger clone lies one base away. The source of this sequence is a human donor with classical Hodgkin lymphoma. The sequencing used peripheral blood mononuclear cells (PBMCs), collected before the second cycle of nivolumab. The V and J genes are TRBV7-2 and TRBJ2-7, with 7 bases in between that match TRBD2. The CDR3 protein is CASSLALAGYEQYF. The DNA is TGTGCCAGCAGCTTAGCTTTAGCGGGCTACGAGCAGTACTTC.